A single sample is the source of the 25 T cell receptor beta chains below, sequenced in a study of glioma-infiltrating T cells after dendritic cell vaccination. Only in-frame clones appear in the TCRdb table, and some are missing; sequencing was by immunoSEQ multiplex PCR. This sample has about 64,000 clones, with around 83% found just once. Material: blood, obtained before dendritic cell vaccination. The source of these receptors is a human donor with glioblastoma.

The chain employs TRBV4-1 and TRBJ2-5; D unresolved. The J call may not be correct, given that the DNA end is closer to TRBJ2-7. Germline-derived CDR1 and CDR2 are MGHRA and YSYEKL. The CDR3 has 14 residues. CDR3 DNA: TGCGCCAGCAGCCAGGCTTCTAGCTCCTACGAGCAGTACTTC. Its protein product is CASSQASSSYEQYF.

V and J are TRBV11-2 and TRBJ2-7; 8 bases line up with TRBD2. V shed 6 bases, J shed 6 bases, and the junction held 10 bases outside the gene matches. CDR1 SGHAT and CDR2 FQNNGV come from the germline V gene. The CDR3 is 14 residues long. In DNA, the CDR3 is TGTGCCAGCAGACCAGCGGGGGTTCGGAGCGAGCAGTACTTC. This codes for CASRPAGVRSEQYF.

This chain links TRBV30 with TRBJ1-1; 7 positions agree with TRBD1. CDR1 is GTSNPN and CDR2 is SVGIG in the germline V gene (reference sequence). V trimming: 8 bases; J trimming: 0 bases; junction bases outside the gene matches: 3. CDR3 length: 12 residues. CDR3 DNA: TGTGCCAGGACAGGTTTGAACACTGAAGCTTTCTTT. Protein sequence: CARTGLNTEAFF.

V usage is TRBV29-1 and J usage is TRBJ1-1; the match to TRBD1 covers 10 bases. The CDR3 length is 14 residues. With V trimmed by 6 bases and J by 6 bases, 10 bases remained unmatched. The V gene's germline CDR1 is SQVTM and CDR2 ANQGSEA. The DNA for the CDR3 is TGCAGCGTAGTATCTGAGGGACAGGGGTCTGAAGCTTTCTTT. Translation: CSVVSEGQGSEAFF.

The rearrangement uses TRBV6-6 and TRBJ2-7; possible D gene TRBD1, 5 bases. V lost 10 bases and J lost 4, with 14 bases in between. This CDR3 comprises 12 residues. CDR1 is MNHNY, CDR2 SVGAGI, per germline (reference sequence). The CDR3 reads CATEGVSYEQYF. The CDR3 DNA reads TGTGCCACCGAAGGGGTATCGTACGAGCAGTACTTC.

Written as DNA, the CDR3 is TGCAGCGTAGAGACAGGGGCGCGGGAGACCCAGTACTTC. Its protein is CSVETGARETQYF. The chain combines TRBV29-1 with TRBJ2-5; 8 bases agree with TRBD1. V trimming: 6 bases; J trimming: 5 bases; junction bases outside the gene matches: 8. CDR1 is SQVTM, CDR2 ANQGSEA, per germline. The CDR3 loop spans 13 amino acids.

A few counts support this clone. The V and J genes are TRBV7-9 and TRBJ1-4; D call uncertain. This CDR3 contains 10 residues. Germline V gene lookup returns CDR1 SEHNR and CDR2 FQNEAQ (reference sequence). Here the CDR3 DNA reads TGTGCGACCGGAGGCGAAAAACTGTTTTTT. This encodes CATGGEKLFF. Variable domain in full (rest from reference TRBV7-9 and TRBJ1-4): DTGVSQNPRHKITKRGQNVTFRCDPISEHNRLYWYRQTLGQGPEFLTYFQNEAQLEKSRLLSDRFSAERPKGSFSTLEIQRTEQGDSAMYLCATGGEKLFFGSGTQLSVL.

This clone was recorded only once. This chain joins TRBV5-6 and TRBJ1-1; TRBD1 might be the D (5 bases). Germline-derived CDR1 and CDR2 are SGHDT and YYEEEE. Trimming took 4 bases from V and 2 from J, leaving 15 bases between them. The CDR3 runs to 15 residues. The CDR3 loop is CASSRAGPANTEAFF. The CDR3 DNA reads TGTGCCAGCAGCCGGGCGGGGCCGGCTAACACTGAAGCTTTCTTT.

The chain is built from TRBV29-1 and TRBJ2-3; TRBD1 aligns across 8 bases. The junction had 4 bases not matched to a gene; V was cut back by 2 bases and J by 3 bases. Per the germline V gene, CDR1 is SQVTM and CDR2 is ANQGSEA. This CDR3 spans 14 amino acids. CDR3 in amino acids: CSVEPRQGTDTQYF. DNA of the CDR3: TGCAGCGTTGAACCGCGACAGGGGACAGATACGCAGTATTTT.

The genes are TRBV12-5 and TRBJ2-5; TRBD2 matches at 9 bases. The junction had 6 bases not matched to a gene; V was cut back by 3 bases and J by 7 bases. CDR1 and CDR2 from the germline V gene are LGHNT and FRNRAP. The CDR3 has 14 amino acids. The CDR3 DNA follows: TGTGCTAGTGGTTTATCTAGCGGGGTGGTGACCCAGTACTTC. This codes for CASGLSSGVVTQYF.

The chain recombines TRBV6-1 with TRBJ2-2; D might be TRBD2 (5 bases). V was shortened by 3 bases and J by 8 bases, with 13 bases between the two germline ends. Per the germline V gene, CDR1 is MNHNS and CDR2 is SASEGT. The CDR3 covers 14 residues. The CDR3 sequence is CASSDRRPKGELFF. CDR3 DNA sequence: TGTGCCAGCAGTGACAGGAGGCCTAAGGGGGAGCTGTTTTTT.

CDR3 DNA sequence: TGTGCCAGTAGCGCAATCGGACAGGGAGGAAACATTCAGTACTTC. It encodes CASSAIGQGGNIQYF. J is TRBJ2-4 and V is TRBV19; 8 bases line up with TRBD1. From germline, CDR1 is LNHDA and CDR2 SQIVND (reference sequence). With V trimmed by 6 bases and J by 6 bases, 10 bases remained unmatched. The CDR3 totals 15 residues. Filled out from reference TRBV19 and TRBJ2-4, the complete variable domain reads DGGITQSPKYLFRKEGQNVTLSCEQNLNHDAMYWYRQDPGQGLRLIYYSQIVNDFQKGDIAEGYSVSREKKESFPLTVTSAQKNPTAFYLCASSAIGQGGNIQYFGAGTRLSVL.

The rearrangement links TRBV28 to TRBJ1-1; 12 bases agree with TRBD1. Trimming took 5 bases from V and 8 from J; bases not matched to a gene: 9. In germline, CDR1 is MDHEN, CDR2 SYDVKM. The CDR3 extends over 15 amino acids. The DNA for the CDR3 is TGTGCCAGCAGTCAAGAGGGACAGGGGGCCTTCGAAGCTTTCTTT. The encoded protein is CASSQEGQGAFEAFF.

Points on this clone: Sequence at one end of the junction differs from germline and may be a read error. In nucleotides, the CDR3 is TGTGCCAGCAGCTTGCGGAGACTAGCGGGGGATAGGGAGCTGTTCTTC. Its protein product is CASSLRRLAGDRELFF. The genes are TRBV5-4 and TRBJ2-1; 12 bases are a match to TRBD2. Germline V gene lookup returns CDR1 SGHNT and CDR2 YYREEE (reference sequence). The CDR3 is 16 amino acids.

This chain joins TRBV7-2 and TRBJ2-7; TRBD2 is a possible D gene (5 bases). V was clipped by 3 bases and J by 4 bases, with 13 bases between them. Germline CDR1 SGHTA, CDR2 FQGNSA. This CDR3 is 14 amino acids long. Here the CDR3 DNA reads TGTGCCAGCAGCTTGGAGGACGAATTTTACGAGCAGTACTTC. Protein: CASSLEDEFYEQYF.

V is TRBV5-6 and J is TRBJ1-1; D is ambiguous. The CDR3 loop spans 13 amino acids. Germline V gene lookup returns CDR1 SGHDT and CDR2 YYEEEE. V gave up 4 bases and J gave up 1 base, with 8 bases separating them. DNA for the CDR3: TGTGCCAGCAGCCTGATGAGGAACACTGAAGCTTTCTTT. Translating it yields CASSLMRNTEAFF.

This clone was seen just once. CDR3 sequence reads: CASSVRGGARSGANVLTF. CDR3 DNA sequence: TGTGCCAGCAGTGTCCGCGGGGGGGCGAGGTCTGGGGCCAACGTCCTGACTTTC. The rearrangement uses TRBV6-1 and TRBJ2-6, with 9 bases fitting TRBD2. The trim removed 4 bases at V and 1 base at J, leaving 8 bases unmatched. The CDR3 runs to 18 residues. The germline gives CDR1 MNHNS, CDR2 SASEGT.

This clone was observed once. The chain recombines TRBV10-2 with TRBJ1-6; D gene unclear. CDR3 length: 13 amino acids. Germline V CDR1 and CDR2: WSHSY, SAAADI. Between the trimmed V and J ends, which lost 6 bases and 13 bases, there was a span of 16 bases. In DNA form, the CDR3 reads TGCGCCAGCAGCGGATCGAAGGAGTCGCCCCTCCACTTT. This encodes CASSGSKESPLHF.

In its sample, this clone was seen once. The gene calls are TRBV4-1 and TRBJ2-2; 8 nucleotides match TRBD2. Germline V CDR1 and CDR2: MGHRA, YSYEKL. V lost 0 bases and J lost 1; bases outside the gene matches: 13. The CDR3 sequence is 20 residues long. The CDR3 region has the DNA TGCGCCAGCAGCCAAGACGACCCCAGGGAGCTAGCGGGGAACACCGGGGAGCTGTTTTTT. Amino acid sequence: CASSQDDPRELAGNTGELFF.

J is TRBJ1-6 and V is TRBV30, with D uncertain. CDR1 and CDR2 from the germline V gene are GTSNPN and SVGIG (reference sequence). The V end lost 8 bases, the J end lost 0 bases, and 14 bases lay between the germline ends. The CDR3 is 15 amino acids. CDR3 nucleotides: TGTGCCGGAGGTCTTTTCGGCTCCTATAATTCACCCCTCCACTTT. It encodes CAGGLFGSYNSPLHF.

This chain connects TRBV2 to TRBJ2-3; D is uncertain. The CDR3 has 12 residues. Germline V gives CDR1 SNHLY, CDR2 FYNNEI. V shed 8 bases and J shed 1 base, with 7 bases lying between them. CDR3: CASVEGTDTQYF. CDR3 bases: TGTGCCAGCGTAGAGGGCACAGATACGCAGTATTTT.

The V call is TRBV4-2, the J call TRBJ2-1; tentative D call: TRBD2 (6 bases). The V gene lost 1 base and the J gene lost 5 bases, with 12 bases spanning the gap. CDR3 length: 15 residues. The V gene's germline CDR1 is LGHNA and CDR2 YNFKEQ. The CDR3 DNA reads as TGTGCCAGCAGCCAAGGCGGGGCACAGGACAATGAGCAGTTCTTC. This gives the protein CASSQGGAQDNEQFF.

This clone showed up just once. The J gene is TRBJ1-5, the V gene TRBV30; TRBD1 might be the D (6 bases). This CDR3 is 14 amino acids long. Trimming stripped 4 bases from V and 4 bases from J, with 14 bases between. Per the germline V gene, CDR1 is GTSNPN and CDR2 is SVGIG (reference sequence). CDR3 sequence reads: CAWNPTGGNQPQHF. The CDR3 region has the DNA TGTGCCTGGAACCCGACAGGCGGGAATCAGCCCCAGCATTTT.

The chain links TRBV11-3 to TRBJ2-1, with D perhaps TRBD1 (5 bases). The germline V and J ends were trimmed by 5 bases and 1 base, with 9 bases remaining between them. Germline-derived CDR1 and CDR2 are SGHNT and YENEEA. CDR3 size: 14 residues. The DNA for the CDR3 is TGTGCCAGCAGCCGCGACAGTTCCTACAATGAGCAGTTCTTC. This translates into CASSRDSSYNEQFF. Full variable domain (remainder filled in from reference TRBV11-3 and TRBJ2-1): EAGVVQSPRYKIIEKKQPVAFWCNPISGHNTLYWYLQNLGQGPELLIRYENEEAVDDSQLPKDRFSAERLKGVDSTLKIQPAELGDSAVYLCASSRDSSYNEQFFGPGTRLTVL.

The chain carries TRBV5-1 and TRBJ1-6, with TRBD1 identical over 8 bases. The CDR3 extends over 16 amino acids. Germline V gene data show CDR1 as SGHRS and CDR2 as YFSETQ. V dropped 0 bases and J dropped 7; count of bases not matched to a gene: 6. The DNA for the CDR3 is TGCGCCAGCAGCTTGGGCCTCGGACAGGGAAATTCACCCCTCCACTTT. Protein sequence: CASSLGLGQGNSPLHF.